Listed below are T cell receptor beta chains from one sample, sequenced in a study of post-analysis software for immune sequencing data. Via MiXCR, TCRdb re-called the PCR reads, giving one row per CDR3 protein. The sample includes about 430,000 distinct CDR3 sequences, 39% of them seen just once. Sample: blood. The receptors come from a girl aged 2-15 years with multiple sclerosis. Both conserved end residues are part of each CDR3. The order of the fields is CDR3 length, V gene, J gene, clone size, D gene, CDR3 protein, CDR3 DNA. A D gene is named only where the DNA matches it firmly. Expanded clones are given a class, and other clones once, few, many or no size at all.

CDR3 length: 17; V gene: TRBV29-1; J gene: TRBJ2-3; clone size: .; D gene: TRBD2; CDR3 protein: CSVVRGLAGVGTDTQYF; CDR3 DNA: TGCAGCGTTGTAAGGGGACTAGCGGGAGTGGGCACAGATACGCAGTATTTT
CDR3 length: 14; V gene: TRBV7-3; J gene: TRBJ2-1; clone size: .; D gene: .; CDR3 protein: CASSGPGVYNEQFF; CDR3 DNA: TGTGCCAGCAGCGGACCGGGGGTTTACAATGAGCAGTTCTTC
CDR3 length: 13; V gene: TRBV12-3/TRBV12-4; J gene: TRBJ2-7; clone size: .; D gene: .; CDR3 protein: CASSSSGYYEQYF; CDR3 DNA: TGTGCCAGCAGTTCGAGCGGTTACTACGAGCAGTACTTC
CDR3 length: 14; V gene: TRBV20-1; J gene: TRBJ1-4; clone size: .; D gene: .; CDR3 protein: CSAFGRAKREKLFF; CDR3 DNA: TGCAGTGCTTTTGGCCGGGCCAAGCGGGAAAAACTGTTTTTT
CDR3 length: 13; V gene: TRBV12-3/TRBV12-4; J gene: TRBJ2-7; clone size: few; D gene: .; CDR3 protein: CASRETFSYEQYF; CDR3 DNA: TGTGCCAGCAGAGAGACATTCTCCTACGAGCAGTACTTC
CDR3 length: 16; V gene: TRBV6-5; J gene: TRBJ2-1; clone size: few; D gene: TRBD2; CDR3 protein: CASSPSEGRVYNEQFF; CDR3 DNA: TGTGCCAGCAGCCCCTCGGAGGGGAGGGTATACAATGAGCAGTTCTTC
CDR3 length: 18; V gene: TRBV7-8; J gene: TRBJ2-1; clone size: few; D gene: TRBD2; CDR3 protein: CASSPIGTSGRVLDEQFF; CDR3 DNA: TGTGCCAGCAGCCCGATAGGGACTAGCGGGAGGGTCTTGGATGAGCAGTTCTTC
CDR3 length: 13; V gene: TRBV12-3/TRBV12-4; J gene: TRBJ2-1; clone size: .; D gene: TRBD1; CDR3 protein: CASRGQGRHEQFF; CDR3 DNA: TGTGCCAGCAGGGGACAGGGAAGGCATGAGCAGTTCTTC
CDR3 length: 12; V gene: TRBV7-9; J gene: TRBJ1-5; clone size: .; D gene: .; CDR3 protein: CASSLEMQPQHF; CDR3 DNA: TGTGCCAGCAGCTTAGAGATGCAGCCCCAGCATTTT
CDR3 length: 14; V gene: TRBV5-1; J gene: TRBJ1-1; clone size: .; D gene: .; CDR3 protein: CASSWGQRNTEAFF; CDR3 DNA: TGCGCCAGCAGCTGGGGACAACGGAACACTGAAGCTTTCTTT
CDR3 length: 13; V gene: TRBV27; J gene: TRBJ2-7; clone size: few; D gene: .; CDR3 protein: CASSLKSRREQYF; CDR3 DNA: TGTGCCAGCAGTTTAAAGTCTAGGAGGGAGCAGTACTTC
CDR3 length: 13; V gene: TRBV7-2; J gene: TRBJ2-1; clone size: .; D gene: TRBD1; CDR3 protein: CASSRRGTGEQFF; CDR3 DNA: TGTGCCAGCAGCCGGAGAGGGACAGGCGAGCAGTTCTTC
CDR3 length: 13; V gene: TRBV6-5; J gene: TRBJ2-1; clone size: .; D gene: TRBD1; CDR3 protein: CASRQGAGNEQFF; CDR3 DNA: TGTGCCAGCAGGCAGGGGGCGGGCAATGAGCAGTTCTTC
CDR3 length: 17; V gene: TRBV27; J gene: TRBJ2-5; clone size: .; D gene: .; CDR3 protein: CASSLEGGRGFGETQYF; CDR3 DNA: TGTGCCAGCAGTTTAGAAGGGGGGCGTGGGTTCGGGGAGACCCAGTACTTC
CDR3 length: 16; V gene: TRBV7-6; J gene: TRBJ1-2; clone size: .; D gene: .; CDR3 protein: CASSLGGITPNYGYTF; CDR3 DNA: TGTGCCAGCAGCTTAGGGGGCATTACCCCTAACTATGGCTACACCTTC
CDR3 length: 12; V gene: TRBV10-3; J gene: TRBJ2-7; clone size: few; D gene: .; CDR3 protein: CAIRDNSYGQYF; CDR3 DNA: TGTGCCATCAGGGACAACTCCTACGGGCAGTACTTC
CDR3 length: 18; V gene: TRBV4-1; J gene: TRBJ2-1; clone size: medium-sized; D gene: TRBD2; CDR3 protein: CASSLTSGGGHRYNEQFF; CDR3 DNA: TGCGCCAGCAGCCTGACTAGCGGGGGGGGCCACCGTTACAATGAGCAGTTCTTC
CDR3 length: 13; V gene: TRBV20-1; J gene: TRBJ1-2; clone size: .; D gene: TRBD1; CDR3 protein: CSASLQGGYGYTF; CDR3 DNA: TGCAGTGCTAGTTTACAGGGGGGCTATGGCTACACCTTC